This TCR beta chain was identified during a study of blood T cells in healthy people across ages. The overall study: Per two T cells, template switching captured roughly one barcoded beta molecule.

This clonotype was seen only a few times. CDR1 is MDHEN, CDR2 SYDVKM, per germline. The V segment lost 7 bases and the J segment 6 bases; nucleotides outside the gene matches: 11. The CDR3 covers 14 residues. The second PCR ran about 6 to 12 cycles with a sample-barcoded 5' primer and J-beta primers. TCRdb re-called the 5' RACE reads through MiXCR, storing one row per CDR3 protein. The table has over 750,000 distinct CDR3 sequences, around 25% seen once. These records were also assigned to another study, of T cells of mothers and their children. That work adds: Every microgram of extracted RNA entered cDNA synthesis, around 1.6 ug per 15 ul. Thymic selection shapes TCR recombination output in related pairs, and it does so similarly in unrelated pairs. The study found slightly higher but non-significant overlap in related versus unrelated mother-child pairs.

This TCR came from a boy younger than 18 in good health. Sequenced material: blood. The V and J genes are TRBV28 and TRBJ1-1; 7 bases map to TRBD1. The CDR3 nucleotides read TGTGCCAGCATCGCTACAGGGGTAGGGGCTGAAGCTTTCTTT. Its translation: CASIATGVGAEAFF.